This TCR beta chain stems from a study of monozygotic twins with inflammatory bowel disease. Study-wide findings and caveats: The study found lower TCRbeta diversity (inverse Simpson) in IBD patients than in healthy co-twins.

The authors made each sample's cDNA in eight separate reactions. Using the 5' RACE reads, TCRdb records one entry per CDR3 protein without DNA. The sample's table shows about 350,000 distinct CDR3 sequences. This CDR3 is built from 13 residues. The germline V gene encodes CDR1 SEHNR and CDR2 FQNEAQ (reference sequence). Comments on this clonotype: The antigen is not known.

The V call is TRBV7-9, the J call TRBJ1-2; TCRdb gives TRBD1 as the D gene, but with no DNA this cannot be confirmed. This clonotype originated in a human donor with ulcerative colitis or Crohn's disease, or a healthy co-twin of an affected twin (not recorded which). The source material was blood. The CDR3 sequence: CASSQDRDDGYTF.